The text below deals with one T cell receptor (beta chain). Clones were sequenced by immunoSEQ multiplex PCR, and TCRdb holds only the in-frame ones, with some missing. The table lists about 2.1 million clones, around 95% of them singletons. Naive-designated CD8 cells lacked CD45RO, were positively enriched for CCR7, and omitted terminally differentiated effector memory CD45RA+ cells. The sample belongs to a study of shared clonotypes between healthy human individuals. The CDR3 contains 15 residues. In germline, CDR1 is MGHRA, CDR2 YSYEKL. V lost 2 bases and J 5 bases, leaving 16 bases between the germline ends.

Sequenced material: naive CD8+ T cells from PBMCs. This receptor was taken from a man between 18 and 29 years old in good health. Some clones in this sample may be carry-over from other donors' samples. The chain is built from TRBV4-1 and TRBJ2-7; either TRBD1 or TRBD2 may supply D (5 bases each). CDR3 coding DNA: TGCGCCAGCAGCCAACAACAGGTCCGAGGGAACGAGCAGTACTTC. Translated: CASSQQQVRGNEQYF.